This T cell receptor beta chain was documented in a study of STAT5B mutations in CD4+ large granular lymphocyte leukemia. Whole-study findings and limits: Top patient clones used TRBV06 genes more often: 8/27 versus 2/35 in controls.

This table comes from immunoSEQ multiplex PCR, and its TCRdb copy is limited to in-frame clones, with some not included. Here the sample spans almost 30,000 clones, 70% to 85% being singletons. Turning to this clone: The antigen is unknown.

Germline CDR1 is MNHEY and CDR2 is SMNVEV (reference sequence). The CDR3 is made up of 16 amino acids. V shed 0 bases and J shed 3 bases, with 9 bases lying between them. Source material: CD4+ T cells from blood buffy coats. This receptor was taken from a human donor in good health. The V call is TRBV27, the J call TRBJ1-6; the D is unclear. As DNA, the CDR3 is TGTGCCAGCAGTTTATCGTCAGGTCACTATAATTCACCCCTCCACTTT. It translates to CASSLSSGHYNSPLHF.